This entry concerns a single T cell receptor (beta chain). This clonotype was seen only a few times. This receptor's antigen is unknown. No base quality information exists; no much larger clone differs at one position. Taken from the germline V gene (reference sequence), the CDR1 and CDR2 loops are LGHDT and YNNKEL. V is reduced by 0 bases and J by 4 bases, leaving a spacing of 9 bases between them. From the cysteine up to the phenylalanine, the CDR3 has a length of 14 residues. Kept here is only the CDR3 DNA, which spans 42 bases and is read in frame from base 1. These data belong to a study of identical twins (dated by TCRdb to between 2015 and 2016). Regarding the research as a whole: TCR alpha and beta repertoires from monozygotic twins, unrelated adults of various ages and cord blood were deep-sequenced to test whether fetal clonotypes persist. To rule out contamination, the twin experiments were replicated at different times with different library preparation protocols. Overall results and qualifications from the work: A weaker excess of twin sharing was found in beta out-of-frame sequences because the signal-to-noise ratio was lowered by fewer shared sequences. Invariant T cells such as MAIT and iNKT could partly confound zero-insertion analyses, although diverse VJ usage argued against such confounding for most clonotypes. Compared with coincidental sharing between unrelated individuals, out-of-frame TCR alpha sequences shared between twins had an excess of sequences with low generation probability. Because the same donors could not be followed over many years, conclusions were based on cross-sectional statistical analysis. Abundant cord blood beta clonotypes carried fewer insertions; young adult naive repertoires showed a weaker similar trend, while memory repertoires showed none. In monozygotic twins, recombination models systematically underestimated out-of-frame TCR alpha sharing, but the models matched the sharing seen between unrelated individuals.

Libraries were constructed by 5' RACE. The reads were generated on an Illumina HiSeq 2000. Template switching added a universal primer binding site, and the final cDNA carried a unique molecular identifier that allowed TCR cDNA molecules to be counted accurately. Specific primers in the conserved constant-segment region were used to synthesize first-strand cDNA for the TCR alpha and beta chains. To control for contamination, every cDNA library was double barcoded, receiving both a SMART-Mk sample barcode and Illumina barcodes. Two successive PCR steps introduced TruSeq adapter sequences along with Illumina sample barcodes. TCR alpha and beta cDNA libraries were sequenced on the Illumina HiSeq platform with custom primers. The study's own analysis went as follows. Raw reads were processed with MiGEC to extract unique molecular identifiers, and MiXCR was used to determine CDR3 positions. Recombination models were inferred per individual with the repgenHMM and IGoR tools using an EM algorithm. Shared clonotypes were analyzed with the tcR package in R, and sharing was normalized by the product of cloneset sizes. Out-of-frame nonproductive sequences were analyzed to study raw recombination free of thymic and clonal selection effects. TCRdb trimmed public reads at Q25 via fastp, called clones via MiXCR and kept in-frame beta chains. Each entry is one CDR3 protein sequence, shown with its most common DNA and genes. These V and J calls are TCRdb output, not the study's own analysis. This sample comprises roughly 1,500,000 distinct CDR3 sequences, less than 35% of them detected only once. Around 0.3% of the sample is in the top ten clones.

Every donor was a healthy Caucasian. Input material: cord blood. The sequence was obtained from a newborn girl in good health. Here the chain combines TRBV3-1 and TRBJ1-1; TRBD1 might be the D gene, on 5 matching bases. In nucleotide form, the sequence is TGTGCCAGCAGCCAAGAGGGGGGAGGCACTGAAGCTTTCTTT. Its amino acids are CASSQEGGGTEAFF. The variable domain in full, with residues beyond the CDR3 obtained from the reference TRBV3-1 and TRBJ1-1 genes, is DTAVSQTPKYLVTQMGNDKSIKCEQNLGHDTMYWYKQDSKKFLKIMFSYNNKELIINETVPNRFSPKSPDKAHLNLHINSLELGDSAVYFCASSQEGGGTEAFFGQGTRLTVV.